These 21 T cell receptor beta chains share one sample of origin, sequenced in a study of T cell repertoires in cytomegalovirus infection. TCRdb passed the reads through MiXCR, listing each CDR3 protein once. The table includes more than 650,000 distinct CDR3 sequences, under 40% detected once. Sequenced sample: PBMCs. The receptors derive from a human donor in good health (CMV status not recorded). Some clones in this sample may be carry-over from other donors' samples.

This clonotype showed up just a few times. This chain connects TRBV7-6 to TRBJ2-2; no reliable D call. The germline V gene has CDR1 SGHVS and CDR2 FNYEAQ. The CDR3 consists of 16 residues. V was shortened by 5 bases and J by 2 bases, with 15 bases between the two germline ends. In DNA form, the CDR3 reads TGTGCCAGCAGCGCGGACCCCAACCTTAACACCGGGGAGCTGTTTTTT. Protein: CASSADPNLNTGELFF.

This chain joins TRBV20-1 and TRBJ2-7; 14 bases map to TRBD2. Unmatched junction bases numbered 4, after V lost 3 bases and J lost 3 bases. The CDR3 has 15 amino acids. Germline V lookup: CDR1 DFQATT, CDR2 SNEGSKA (reference sequence). The chain's CDR3 is CSASGGLAGVYEQYF. The CDR3 nucleotides read TGCAGTGCTAGTGGGGGACTAGCGGGAGTCTACGAGCAGTACTTC.

This clonotype was observed a few times. The CDR3 protein is CASSPWTSGLQETQYF. The CDR3 region has the DNA TGTGCCAGCAGTCCCTGGACTAGCGGTCTCCAAGAGACCCAGTACTTC. The rearrangement uses TRBV28 and TRBJ2-5; TRBD2 matches at 10 bases. Per germline, CDR1 MDHEN and CDR2 SYDVKM. J lost 1 base, V lost 5 bases, and 7 bases had no gene match. The CDR3 has 16 residues. Full variable domain (remainder filled in from reference TRBV28 and TRBJ2-5): DVKVTQSSRYLVKRTGEKVFLECVQDMDHENMFWYRQDPGLGLRLIYFSYDVKMKEKGDIPEGYSVSREKKERFSLILESASTNQTSMYLCASSPWTSGLQETQYFGPGTRLLVL.

This clonotype was counted ten times or more. This chain's CDR3 is CASSSRTGETQYF. CDR3 DNA sequence: TGTGCCAGCAGCTCCCGAACAGGAGAGACCCAGTACTTC. The genes are TRBV7-2 and TRBJ2-5; tentatively, D is TRBD1 (5 bases). Germline assignment: CDR1 SGHTA and CDR2 FQGNSA. The ends were cut back, 4 bases at V and 4 bases at J, with 10 bases in the middle. There are 13 residues in the CDR3.

This clonotype came up a few times. This sequence joins TRBV11-2 and TRBJ1-2; no clear D. This CDR3 spans 14 amino acids. Germline loops: CDR1 SGHAT, CDR2 FQNNGV. The V and J ends lost 1 base and 9 bases respectively, with 15 bases between them. The CDR3 nucleotides read TGTGCCAGCAGCTTAGGGACCAAGGTGGATCGCTACACCTTC. Protein product: CASSLGTKVDRYTF.

This clonotype showed up just a few times. V is TRBV30 and J is TRBJ1-3; D is unresolved. V was pared by 4 bases and J by 1 base, with 11 bases between. CDR1 is GTSNPN and CDR2 is SVGIG in the germline V gene (reference sequence). There are 14 residues in the CDR3. The CDR3 loop reads CAWIRSRSGNTIYF. In nucleotides, the CDR3 is TGTGCCTGGATACGGTCGCGATCTGGAAACACCATATATTTT.

The V gene is TRBV11-2, the J gene TRBJ2-1; 8 positions agree with TRBD2. The trim removed 1 base at V and 8 bases at J, leaving 10 bases unmatched. Looked up from germline, CDR1 is SGHAT and CDR2 is FQNNGV. The CDR3 is made up of 16 amino acids. CDR3 amino acids: CASSLVGGGRKDEQFF. CDR3 DNA: TGTGCCAGCAGCTTAGTAGGCGGGGGGAGGAAAGATGAGCAGTTCTTC.

The V and J genes are TRBV28 and TRBJ2-5, with D maybe TRBD1 (5 bases). CDR3 length equals 13 residues. V was shortened by 6 bases and J by 7 bases, with 15 bases between the two germline ends. The germline gives CDR1 MDHEN, CDR2 SYDVKM. CDR3 DNA: TGTGCCAGCAGCAGGGTTAGTGGGCGGACCCAGTACTTC. Its protein product is CASSRVSGRTQYF. Based on the CDR3 plus reference TRBV28 and TRBJ2-5, the full variable domain is DVKVTQSSRYLVKRTGEKVFLECVQDMDHENMFWYRQDPGLGLRLIYFSYDVKMKEKGDIPEGYSVSREKKERFSLILESASTNQTSMYLCASSRVSGRTQYFGPGTRLLVL.

To note about this clonotype: A much bigger clone sits one base away, suggesting this may be a read error. V and J are TRBV7-8 and TRBJ1-5, with TRBD1 identical over 9 bases. Per germline, CDR1 SGHVS and CDR2 FQNEAQ. CDR3 length: 15 amino acids. The CDR3 protein is CDSSSDRGARQPQHF. DNA of the CDR3: TGTGACAGCAGCTCGGACAGGGGAGCGAGGCAGCCCCAGCATTTT.

This clonotype has a single count. The gene calls are TRBV7-3 and TRBJ2-3; 11 bases align to TRBD2. From germline, CDR1 is SGHTA and CDR2 FQGTGA. V shed 5 bases, J shed 4 bases, and the junction held 8 bases outside the gene matches. This CDR3 has 16 residues. This CDR3 reads CASSQNSGGVSDTQYF. The CDR3 DNA is TGTGCCAGCAGCCAAAATAGCGGGGGGGTCTCAGATACGCAGTATTTT.

This rearrangement joins TRBV12-3 or TRBV12-4 to TRBJ2-3, with TRBD2 matching over 9 bases. V was pared by 6 bases and J by 4 bases, with 14 bases of the junction left unmatched. This CDR3 comprises 17 residues. This CDR3 reads CASSSNRPGGGADTQYF. The CDR3 DNA reads as TGTGCCAGCAGCTCCAACCGACCCGGCGGGGGGGCAGATACGCAGTATTTT.

Concerning this clonotype: This may be a read error, as it is one base from a much larger clone. The chain uses TRBV7-2 and TRBJ2-3; D remains ambiguous. CDR1 and CDR2 from the germline V gene are SGHTA and FQGNSA. The CDR3 totals 14 residues. The CDR3 DNA sequence: TGTGCCAGCAGCTTGGTCGACGGCCCAGAGACGCAGTATTTT. The encoded protein is CASSLVDGPETQYF.

As to this clonotype: Germline and junction disagree at one end, which may indicate a read error. The CDR3 here is CARSLGGSGTDTQYF. The DNA of the CDR3 is TGTGCCCGCAGCTTGGGGGGATCCGGCACAGATACGCAGTATTTT. The chain links TRBV7-8 to TRBJ2-3; tentatively, D is TRBD2 (6 bases). CDR1 is SGHVS and CDR2 is FQNEAQ in the germline V gene. This CDR3 has 15 residues.

This clonotype was seen repeatedly, ten times or more. The gene calls are TRBV7-2 and TRBJ2-7; D may be TRBD2 (6 bases). Trimming removed 1 base at V and 2 bases at J, with 12 bases between. Germline CDR1 and CDR2: SGHTA and FQGNSA. The CDR3 is 15 residues long. The CDR3 DNA sequence: TGTGCCAGCAGCTTAGGGACTACATACGCCTACGAGCAGTACTTC. Protein product: CASSLGTTYAYEQYF.

This clonotype was seen more than once but under ten times. This chain connects TRBV19 to TRBJ2-3, with 10 bases fitting TRBD2. CDR1 and CDR2 (germline): LNHDA, SQIVND (reference sequence). The V segment lost 5 bases and the J segment 3 bases; nucleotides outside the gene matches: 8. The CDR3 is made up of 16 amino acids. The CDR3 DNA reads as TGTGCCAGTAGTCCTCGTTTAGCGGGAGGAACAGATACGCAGTATTTT. Protein: CASSPRLAGGTDTQYF.

This clonotype was detected only a few times. The gene calls are TRBV15 and TRBJ2-1; D not resolved. The V end was cut by 2 bases, the J end by 5 bases, with 16 bases between. Germline V gene data show CDR1 as LNHNV and CDR2 as YYDKDF (reference sequence). The CDR3 is made up of 16 amino acids. The CDR3 DNA is TGTGCCACCAGCAGAAGCCCCGGTTTAGGAGACAATGAGCAGTTCTTC. This codes for CATSRSPGLGDNEQFF. Combining the CDR3 with reference TRBV15 and TRBJ2-1 gives the whole variable domain DAMVIQNPRYQVTQFGKPVTLSCSQTLNHNVMYWYQQKSSQAPKLLFHYYDKDFNNEADTPDNFQSRRPNTSFCFLDIRSPGLGDTAMYLCATSRSPGLGDNEQFFGPGTRLTVL.

The chain employs TRBV4-1 and TRBJ2-2; D unresolved. Looked up from germline, CDR1 is MGHRA and CDR2 is YSYEKL. The CDR3 spans 14 residues. Trimming stripped 1 base from V and 0 bases from J, with 3 bases between. The CDR3 DNA follows: TGCGCCAGCAGCCAAGGGGCGAACACCGGGGAGCTGTTTTTT. Encoded protein: CASSQGANTGELFF.

The J gene is TRBJ2-6, the V gene TRBV5-1, with 9 bases aligning to TRBD1. CDR1 is SGHRS, CDR2 YFSETQ, per germline. Trimming at V came to 5 bases and at J to 1 base, leaving 7 bases not matched to a gene. This CDR3 is 17 amino acids long. The DNA of the CDR3 is TGCGCCAGCAGGCTGTTGACAGGGGGATCTGGGGCCAACGTCCTGACTTTC. Translating it yields CASRLLTGGSGANVLTF. The whole variable domain, filled in from reference TRBV5-1 and TRBJ2-6, reads KAGVTQTPRYLIKTRGQQVTLSCSPISGHRSVSWYQQTPGQGLQFLFEYFSETQRNKGNFPGRFSGRQFSNSRSEMNVSTLELGDSALYLCASRLLTGGSGANVLTFGAGSRLTVL.

The V gene is TRBV28, the J gene TRBJ2-5; D assignment may be TRBD1 or TRBD2 (5 bases each). The germline V and J ends were trimmed by 3 bases and 4 bases, with 18 bases remaining between them. This CDR3 contains 16 residues. Germline V lookup: CDR1 MDHEN, CDR2 SYDVKM. CDR3 DNA sequence: TGTGCCAGCAGTTTGCGGTTACAAGGGGACGGAGAGACCCAGTACTTC. Translated: CASSLRLQGDGETQYF.

The J gene is TRBJ2-7, the V gene TRBV30, with TRBD2 matching 9 bases. The CDR3 has 14 amino acids. Germline lookup yields CDR1 GTSNPN and CDR2 SVGIG (reference sequence). With V trimmed by 0 bases and J by 0 bases, 0 bases remained unmatched. This CDR3 reads CAWSVAGGSYEQYF. CDR3 in DNA: TGTGCCTGGAGTGTAGCGGGGGGCTCCTACGAGCAGTACTTC.

A few counts support this clonotype. This chain connects TRBV20-1 to TRBJ2-3; maybe TRBD2 (6 bases). This CDR3 comprises 15 residues. V lost 5 bases and J lost 2, with 17 bases in between. Germline-derived CDR1 and CDR2 are DFQATT and SNEGSKA (reference sequence). CDR3 loop: CSALGDPGLTDTQYF. In DNA, the CDR3 is TGCAGTGCTCTGGGGGACCCGGGACTCACAGATACGCAGTATTTT.